This TCR beta chain originates from a study of immune reconstitution after stem cell transplant in scleroderma. By share of the sample, this clonotype is medium-sized. TCRdb reprocessed the RT-PCR reads with MiXCR, giving one entry per CDR3 protein. This sample has roughly 2,500 distinct CDR3 sequences; 9.5% to 13% occur once, and the top ten carry about 15%. Trimming took 3 bases from V and 10 from J, leaving 12 bases between them. This CDR3 spans 12 amino acids. Germline CDR1 is MGHRA and CDR2 is YSYEKL. This sequence originates from a female donor with systemic sclerosis. Sampling was conducted before or after autologous hematopoietic stem cell transplantation (not recorded which). V gene TRBV4-1 combines with J gene TRBJ1-1; no firm D call. The CDR3 DNA is TGCGCCAGCAGCCACGACGGACTCGTAGCTTTCTTT. Translating gives CASSHDGLVAFF.